The 32 T cell receptor beta chains reported below all come from one sample, sequenced in a study of blood T cells in healthy people across ages. Through a sample-barcoded 5' primer and a J-beta primer mix, a second PCR was run for roughly 7 to 11 cycles. Via MiXCR, TCRdb re-called the 5' RACE reads, giving one row per CDR3 protein. The sample holds about 700,000 distinct CDR3 sequences, approximately 31% seen once. The sample taken for sequencing was blood. The receptors derive from a woman older than 75 in good health.

J is TRBJ2-7 and V is TRBV28, with D possibly called TRBD1 or TRBD2 (5 bases each). Trimming pared 8 bases from V and 7 bases from J, leaving 15 bases between. CDR3 length: 12 amino acids. The germline V gene encodes CDR1 MDHEN and CDR2 SYDVKM. The CDR3 DNA reads TGTGCCAGCGAGGGAGTAGCAGGGGAGCAGTACTTC. Its protein is CASEGVAGEQYF.

This clonotype was counted many times. The V call is TRBV4-3, the J call TRBJ2-3; 10 bases match TRBD2. This CDR3 spans 16 amino acids. CDR1 LGHNA and CDR2 YSLEER come from the germline V gene. With 0 bases clipped from V and 2 bases from J, the junction kept 2 bases outside the gene matches. Written as DNA, the CDR3 is TGCGCCAGCAGCCAAGAAGCGGGGGGGTTCACAGATACGCAGTATTTT. It translates to CASSQEAGGFTDTQYF.

Turning to this clonotype: A much bigger clone sits one base away, suggesting this may be a read error. This chain links TRBV4-3 with TRBJ2-1, with 10 bases that match TRBD1. The CDR3 runs 15 residues. CDR1 and CDR2 from the germline V gene are LGHNA and YSLEER. CDR3 sequence (DNA): TGCGCCAGCAGCCAGGGACAGGGGAGGGCCGATGAACAGTTCTTC. Translation gives CASSQGQGRADEQFF.

This clonotype was picked up many times. This sequence joins TRBV6-1 and TRBJ2-1; D possibly corresponds to TRBD2 (5 bases). Trimming stripped 0 bases from V and 10 bases from J, with 10 bases between. The CDR3 is 13 amino acids. CDR1 MNHNS and CDR2 SASEGT come from the germline V gene. CDR3 nucleotides: TGTGCCAGCAGTGAAGCAGGGAGATGGGAGCAGTTCTTC. Its translation: CASSEAGRWEQFF.

This clonotype was detected a few times. The gene calls are TRBV7-3 and TRBJ2-2, with 7 bases identical to TRBD1. The V and J ends lost 6 bases and 2 bases, in that order; junction bases with no gene match: 9. This CDR3 has 16 residues. Germline V gene lookup returns CDR1 SGHTA and CDR2 FQGTGA. The chain's CDR3 is CASSPTGTDNTGELFF. For the CDR3, the DNA is TGTGCCAGCAGTCCTACCGGGACAGACAACACCGGGGAGCTGTTTTTT.

This clonotype was found many times. This sequence joins TRBV5-1 and TRBJ2-5; D remains ambiguous. The CDR3 runs 14 residues. Germline values: CDR1 SGHRS, CDR2 YFSETQ. With 0 bases removed from V and 2 bases from J, the gap between germline ends came to 8 bases. The CDR3, as DNA: TGCGCCAGCAGCTTGGGTGACGGTCAAGAGACCCAGTACTTC. Translated: CASSLGDGQETQYF.

Ten or more counts support this clonotype. The chain has TRBV3-1 and TRBJ1-2; no definite D call. CDR1 is LGHDT and CDR2 is YNNKEL in the germline V gene (reference sequence). CDR3 length: 15 residues. The ends were cut back, 0 bases at V and 8 bases at J, with 16 bases in the middle. The CDR3 DNA reads TGTGCCAGCAGCCAAGATCTAACAGTATCGTCCGGCTACACCTTC. Its translation is CASSQDLTVSSGYTF.

The table lists this clonotype with a few counts. V gene TRBV7-2 combines with J gene TRBJ1-5, with D perhaps matching TRBD1 (5 bases). This CDR3 has 14 amino acids. The germline V and J ends were trimmed by 4 bases and 4 bases, with 11 bases remaining between them. Germline V gene data show CDR1 as SGHTA and CDR2 as FQGNSA. DNA of the CDR3: TGTGCCAGCAGCTCGCAGGGCGCAAATCAGCCCCAGCATTTT. It is translated as CASSSQGANQPQHF.

Details on this clonotype: A clone one base away is much larger, so this may be a read error. The chain joins TRBV20-1 to TRBJ2-5, with TRBD2 matching 7 bases. The CDR3 contains 14 residues. Germline V gene sequence: CDR1 DFQATT, CDR2 SNEGSKA (reference sequence). V was clipped by 2 bases and J by 11 bases; unmatched bases: 14. Here the CDR3 reads CSARLPGGIYEQYF. CDR3 bases: TGCAGTGCTAGATTACCGGGGGGTATCTATGAGCAGTACTTC.

Details on this clonotype: This may be a read error: a much more frequent sequence differs by one nucleotide. The V call is TRBV18, the J call TRBJ2-6, with 7 bases identical to TRBD2. The CDR3 has 18 residues. In germline, CDR1 is KGHSH, CDR2 LQKENI. V trimming: 3 bases; J trimming: 4 bases; junction bases outside the gene matches: 12. Written as DNA, the CDR3 is TGTGCCAGCTCACCTGTTTTTAAAAGGGAGGGAGGGGCCAACGTCCTGACTTTC. Protein: CASSPVFKREGGANVLTF.

The chain carries TRBV7-9 and TRBJ1-1, with 12 bases lining up with TRBD1. Germline values: CDR1 SEHNR, CDR2 FQNEAQ (reference sequence). After removal of 3 bases from V and 7 bases from J, the junction contained 6 bases not matched to a gene. This CDR3 is 15 amino acids long. CDR3 in DNA: TGTGCCAGCAGCTTCCGGGACAGGGGGCGCGGTGAAGCTTTCTTT. Protein sequence: CASSFRDRGRGEAFF.

The V gene is TRBV3-1, the J gene TRBJ1-4, with D perhaps TRBD1 (5 bases). The CDR3 runs 14 residues. Germline-derived CDR1 and CDR2 are LGHDT and YNNKEL (reference sequence). Trimming removed 4 bases at V and 6 bases at J, with 12 bases between. The CDR3 loop reads CASSRRGGYEKLFF. CDR3 nucleotide sequence: TGTGCCAGCAGCCGACGGGGGGGTTATGAAAAACTGTTTTTT.

This clonotype occurred many times. This chain uses TRBV7-8 with TRBJ2-5, with unresolved D. The CDR3 is 15 residues long. The germline CDR1 and CDR2 sequences are SGHVS and FQNEAQ. Trimming left V 0 bases short and J 1 base short, with 9 bases between. CDR3 amino acids: CASSLALASQETQYF. Written as DNA, the CDR3 is TGTGCCAGCAGCTTAGCGTTGGCGAGCCAAGAGACCCAGTACTTC.

The chain joins TRBV19 to TRBJ2-3, with 9 bases that match TRBD2. V shed 6 bases and J 4 bases; nucleotides not matched to a gene: 2. Per germline, CDR1 LNHDA and CDR2 SQIVND (reference sequence). This CDR3 has 13 amino acids. The CDR3 nucleotides are TGTGCCAGTAGGACTAGCGGATCAGATACGCAGTATTTT. It codes for CASRTSGSDTQYF.

This clonotype was seen ten or more times. This sequence joins TRBV5-6 and TRBJ1-2, with D unresolved. Germline CDR1 and CDR2: SGHDT and YYEEEE. The CDR3 has 15 amino acids. Trimming took off 1 base at V and 1 base at J, with 11 bases between the two ends. This chain's CDR3 is CASSLLTALNYGYTF. The CDR3 DNA follows: TGTGCCAGCAGCTTGTTAACAGCCCTTAACTATGGCTACACCTTC.

This clonotype has ten or more counts. V is TRBV7-2 and J is TRBJ1-2, with 9 nucleotides matching TRBD1. The germline V gene encodes CDR1 SGHTA and CDR2 FQGNSA. The CDR3 has 16 amino acids. The V segment lost 4 bases and the J segment 8 bases; nucleotides outside the gene matches: 14. CDR3 residues: CASSSPGQGVSWGYTF. The CDR3 DNA reads as TGTGCCAGCAGCTCCCCGGGACAGGGTGTTTCGTGGGGCTACACCTTC.

This chain links TRBV10-3 with TRBJ2-1; D possibly uses TRBD1 or TRBD2 (6 bases each). CDR1 is ENHRY, CDR2 SYGVKD, per germline. The V end lost 2 bases, the J end lost 4 bases, and 18 bases lay between the germline ends. This CDR3 is built from 17 residues. The CDR3 nucleotides are TGTGCCATCAGTGAGGGGCCCTTGGGGGGCATTTACAATGAGCAGTTCTTC. Protein: CAISEGPLGGIYNEQFF.

This clonotype appeared many times. J is TRBJ2-6 and V is TRBV18; D is uncertain. Trimming shortened V by 5 bases and J by 0 bases, and 8 bases separated the two germline ends. The CDR3 has 15 amino acids. Per the germline V gene, CDR1 is KGHSH and CDR2 is LQKENI. The CDR3 DNA is TGTGCCAGCTCAATAGGGCGCTCTGGGGCCAACGTCCTGACTTTC. As protein: CASSIGRSGANVLTF.

This clonotype has at least ten counts. The V and J genes are TRBV6-5 and TRBJ2-5; 9 bases map to TRBD2. The CDR3 has 17 amino acids. J gave up 5 bases and V 0 bases, and 10 bases lay outside the gene matches. Germline V gives CDR1 MNHEY, CDR2 SVGAGI. The CDR3 coding sequence is TGTGCCAGCAGTTACTCCAGAGGCGGGGGGGCCGGGGAGACCCAGTACTTC. Its protein product is CASSYSRGGGAGETQYF.

In DNA, the CDR3 is TGTGCCAGCAGTGAGGGCAGGTCCTTTGAAGATACGCAGTATTTT. Its protein product is CASSEGRSFEDTQYF. The V call is TRBV2, the J call TRBJ2-3; D gene ambiguous. The V end lost 3 bases, the J end lost 5 bases, and 15 bases lay between the germline ends. The germline CDR1 and CDR2 sequences are SNHLY and FYNNEI. The CDR3 is made up of 15 amino acids. Looking up the rest from reference TRBV2 and TRBJ2-3 gives the full variable domain: EPEVTQTPSHQVTQMGQEVILRCVPISNHLYFYWYRQILGQKVEFLVSFYNNEISEKSEIFDDQFSVERPDGSNFTLKIRSTKLEDSAMYFCASSEGRSFEDTQYFGPGTRLTVL.

For this clonotype: A much larger clone is a single base away; this may be a read error. The rearrangement links TRBV28 to TRBJ2-7; 11 nucleotides line up with TRBD2. The CDR3 runs 15 residues. Germline assignment: CDR1 MDHEN and CDR2 SYDVKM. Unmatched junction bases numbered 10, after V lost 5 bases and J lost 7 bases. Here the CDR3 reads CASSGSGGAYNEQYF. CDR3 nucleotides: TGTGCCAGCAGTGGTAGCGGGGGGGCCTACAATGAGCAGTACTTC.

This clonotype was observed a single time. The chain combines TRBV5-1 with TRBJ2-5; 9 bases align to TRBD1. The ends lost 0 bases at V and 11 bases at J; junction bases unmatched: 8. CDR1 is SGHRS, CDR2 YFSETQ, per germline. This CDR3 is built from 14 residues. The CDR3 loop is CASSLDRGQGEQYF. The CDR3 nucleotides read TGCGCCAGCAGCTTGGATAGGGGACAGGGTGAGCAGTACTTC.

This clonotype has at least ten counts. The gene calls are TRBV15 and TRBJ2-6; D could derive from TRBD1 or TRBD2 (5 bases each). Germline V gene sequence: CDR1 LNHNV, CDR2 YYDKDF (reference sequence). CDR3 length: 15 residues. The CDR3 sequence is CATGRRNSGANVLTF. In nucleotides, the CDR3 is TGTGCTACGGGGCGGCGGAACTCTGGGGCCAACGTCCTGACTTTC. The whole variable domain, filled in from reference TRBV15 and TRBJ2-6, reads DAMVIQNPRYQVTQFGKPVTLSCSQTLNHNVMYWYQQKSSQAPKLLFHYYDKDFNNEADTPDNFQSRRPNTSFCFLDIRSPGLGDTAMYLCATGRRNSGANVLTFGAGSRLTVL.

This clonotype has just a few counts. The chain joins TRBV9 to TRBJ1-6; D remains ambiguous. V lost 2 bases to trimming and J lost 10 bases, with 16 bases between them. In germline, CDR1 is SGDLS, CDR2 YYNGEE. The CDR3 loop spans 15 amino acids. The CDR3 DNA reads TGTGCCAGCAGCGTTAAGGGTGGAGGAGACTCACCCCTCCACTTT. Its protein product is CASSVKGGGDSPLHF.

This clonotype has ten or more counts. The rearrangement joins TRBV10-3 to TRBJ2-1; D ambiguous. The germline CDR1 and CDR2 sequences are ENHRY and SYGVKD. The CDR3 loop spans 13 amino acids. V gave up 5 bases and J gave up 7 bases, with 12 bases separating them. The CDR3 reads CAISPTVGNEQFF. CDR3 DNA: TGTGCCATCAGTCCAACGGTCGGTAATGAGCAGTTCTTC.

This rearrangement joins TRBV7-2 to TRBJ1-2; TRBD1 agrees at 7 bases. The CDR3 length is 14 residues. Trimming cost V 8 bases and J 4 bases; bases outside gene matches: 10. Germline loops: CDR1 SGHTA, CDR2 FQGNSA. CDR3 DNA sequence: TGTGCCAGCGGCACAGGGGCCCCCACCTATGGCTACACCTTC. It encodes CASGTGAPTYGYTF.

This clonotype was observed at least ten times. The chain joins TRBV5-1 to TRBJ2-5; 8 bases line up with TRBD2. With the DNA end fitting TRBJ2-7 better, the J assignment may be wrong. The CDR3 consists of 14 residues. From germline, CDR1 is SGHRS and CDR2 YFSETQ. CDR3 sequence reads: CASSPSGLGYEQYF. CDR3 nucleotide sequence: TGCGCCAGCAGCCCGTCGGGACTAGGGTACGAGCAGTACTTC.

At least ten counts were recorded for this clonotype. V gene TRBV6-5 combines with J gene TRBJ1-2, with D unresolved. Germline assignment: CDR1 MNHEY and CDR2 SVGAGI. V was cut by 2 bases and J by 3 bases, with 10 bases left in between. The CDR3 loop spans 14 amino acids. The CDR3 loop is CASSYGPGHYGYTF. In DNA, the CDR3 is TGTGCCAGCAGTTACGGCCCGGGCCACTATGGCTACACCTTC.

At least ten counts were recorded for this clonotype. This may come from a read error, since a much larger clone is one base off. The rearrangement uses TRBV24-1 and TRBJ2-6; tentatively, D is TRBD1 (5 bases). This CDR3 spans 17 amino acids. CDR1 and CDR2 (germline): KGHDR, SFDVKD. Here the CDR3 reads CATSDGVLSSGANVRTF. The CDR3, as DNA: TGTGCCACCAGTGATGGGGTTCTGAGCTCTGGGGCCAACGTCCGGACTTTC.

As to this clonotype: Being one base from a much bigger clone, this may be a read error. The V gene is TRBV20-1, the J gene TRBJ2-1; TRBD2 matches 7 bases. Germline CDR1 reads DFQATT; CDR2 reads SNEGSKA (reference sequence). CDR3 length equals 15 residues. J lost 3 bases, V lost 5 bases, and 10 bases had no gene match. The DNA for the CDR3 is TGCAGTGCTCGATTCGGGACTACAAACTACAATGAGCAGTTCTTC. Residues: CSARFGTTNYNEQFF.

CDR3 sequence reads: CASSHAQGTGANVLTF. The CDR3 DNA reads as TGCGCCAGCAGCCATGCGCAGGGGACCGGGGCCAACGTCCTGACTTTC. The V and J genes are TRBV4-1 and TRBJ2-6; a weak D match, TRBD1 (6 bases). The CDR3 has 16 amino acids. Per the germline V gene, CDR1 is MGHRA and CDR2 is YSYEKL. V was clipped by 3 bases and J by 4 bases, with 13 bases between them.

To note about this clonotype: The junction and the germline gene differ at one end; a read error may be behind it. The chain couples TRBV12-3 or TRBV12-4 to TRBJ2-1; 12 nucleotides line up with TRBD2. The CDR3 sequence is 17 residues long. CDR3 protein: CTSSFNRGLAGGNQQFF. For the CDR3, the DNA is TGTACCAGCAGTTTTAATAGGGGGCTAGCGGGGGGGAATCAGCAGTTCTTC.